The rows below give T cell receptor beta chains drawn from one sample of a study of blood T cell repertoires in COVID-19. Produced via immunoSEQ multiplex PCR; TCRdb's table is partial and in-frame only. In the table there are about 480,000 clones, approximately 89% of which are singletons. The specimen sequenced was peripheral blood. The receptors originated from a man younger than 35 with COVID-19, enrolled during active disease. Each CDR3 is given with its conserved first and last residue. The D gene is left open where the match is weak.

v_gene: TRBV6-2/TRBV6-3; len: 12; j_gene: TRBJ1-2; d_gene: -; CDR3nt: TGTGCCAGCAGTTTCTCGAGGGATGGCTACACCTTC; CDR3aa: CASSFSRDGYTF
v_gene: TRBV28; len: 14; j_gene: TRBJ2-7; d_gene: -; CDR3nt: TGTGCCAGCAGTTTTGCTCGGAGCTCCTACGAGCAGTACTTC; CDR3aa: CASSFARSSYEQYF
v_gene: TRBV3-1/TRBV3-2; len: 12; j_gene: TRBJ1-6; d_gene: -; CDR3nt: TGTGCCAGCAGCAAACAGGCTTCACCCCTCCACTTT; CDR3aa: CASSKQASPLHF
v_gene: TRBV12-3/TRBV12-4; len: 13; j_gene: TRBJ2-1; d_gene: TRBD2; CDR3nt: TGTGCCAGCAGTCTGACTAGCGCCAATGAGCAGTTCTTC; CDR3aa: CASSLTSANEQFF
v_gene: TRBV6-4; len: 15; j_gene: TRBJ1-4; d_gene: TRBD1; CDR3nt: TGTGCCAGTCCGGACAGGGGGCGCGATAATGAAAAACTGTTTTTT; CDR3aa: CASPDRGRDNEKLFF
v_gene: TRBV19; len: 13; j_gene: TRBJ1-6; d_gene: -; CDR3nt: TGTGCCAGCCAAGGAGCGCAGTATTCACCCCTCCACTTT; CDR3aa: CASQGAQYSPLHF
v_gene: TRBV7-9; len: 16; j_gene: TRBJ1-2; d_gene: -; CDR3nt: TGTGCCAGCAGTTACGCGGACAGCCGAGACCTCTATGGCTACACCTTC; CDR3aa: CASSYADSRDLYGYTF
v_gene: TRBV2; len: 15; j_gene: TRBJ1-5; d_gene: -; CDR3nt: TGTGCCAGCAGCGAAACCCGACAGATCAATCAGCCCCAGCATTTT; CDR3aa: CASSETRQINQPQHF
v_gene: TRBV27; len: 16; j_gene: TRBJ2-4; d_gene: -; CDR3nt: TGTGCCAGCAGCCCAGTGGGCGCGCAGGGCGCAAACATTCAGTACTTC; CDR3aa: CASSPVGAQGANIQYF
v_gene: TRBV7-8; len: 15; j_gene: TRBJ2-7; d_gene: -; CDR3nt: TGTGCCAGCAGCTTATTACAGGGAGTCGTGGACGAGCAGTACTTC; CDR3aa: CASSLLQGVVDEQYF
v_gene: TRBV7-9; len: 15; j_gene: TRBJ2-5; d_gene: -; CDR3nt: TGTGCCAGCAGCGGCCTTCAGATGGGAGGCGGGACCCAGTACTTC; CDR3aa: CASSGLQMGGGTQYF
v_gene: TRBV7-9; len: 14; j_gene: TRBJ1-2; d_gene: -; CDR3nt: TGTGCCAGCAGCTTAGACGCCGGGATTTATGGCTACACCTTC; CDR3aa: CASSLDAGIYGYTF
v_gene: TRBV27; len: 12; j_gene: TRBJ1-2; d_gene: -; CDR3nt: TGTGCCAGCAGTTCCCCGGGACTTGGGTACACCTTC; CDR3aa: CASSSPGLGYTF
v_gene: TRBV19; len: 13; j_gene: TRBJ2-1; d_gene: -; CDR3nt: TGTGCCAGTGAGTCCGGGGTCTACAATGAGCAGTTCTTC; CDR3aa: CASESGVYNEQFF
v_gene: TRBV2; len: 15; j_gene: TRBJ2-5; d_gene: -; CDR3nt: TGTGCCAGCAGCGAGGACACTACAAAGGGAGAGACCCAGTACTTC; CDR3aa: CASSEDTTKGETQYF
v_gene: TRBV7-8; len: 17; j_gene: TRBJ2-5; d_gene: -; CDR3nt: TGTGCCAGCAGCTTAGAGCCCAGCGGGTGGGACCAAGAGACCCAGTACTTC; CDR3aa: CASSLEPSGWDQETQYF
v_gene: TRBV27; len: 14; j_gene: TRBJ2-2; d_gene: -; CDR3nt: TGTGCCAGCGCCCTTGACAGATACACCGGGGAGCTGTTTTTT; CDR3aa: CASALDRYTGELFF